A selection of T cell receptor beta chains follows, all from one sample in a study of early T cells in non-severe SARS-CoV-2 infection. TCRdb re-derived calls from the 5' RACE reads in MiXCR, one entry per CDR3 protein. The repertoire holds approximately 69,000 distinct CDR3 sequences, with about 9.4% as singletons. What was sequenced was whole blood. Every receptor here comes from an adult who was a healthcare worker with PCR-confirmed SARS-CoV-2 infection or an uninfected control (not recorded which). The CDR3 runs from the conserved cysteine through the conserved F or W.

TRBV20-1	14	TRBJ1-1	CSARDSGAGTEAFF
TRBV30	17	TRBJ2-6	CAWSGGRTKAGANVLTF
TRBV12-3/TRBV12-4	15	TRBJ2-7	CASSSMRGAPFEQYF
TRBV19	15	TRBJ2-7	CASKPYPGLGLEQYF
TRBV7-9	15	TRBJ2-7	CASRDGLAVTYEQYF
TRBV6-5	12	TRBJ2-7	CASTRVGEEQYF
TRBV3-1	13	TRBJ1-2	CASSPQGYYGYTF
TRBV7-9	14	TRBJ2-7	CASSPPDRADEQYF
TRBV5-6	15	TRBJ1-5	CASSPWGRVDQPQHF
TRBV18	15	TRBJ2-1	CASSLGQGAYNEQFF
TRBV3-1	12	TRBJ2-7	CASSIRDYEQYF
TRBV29-1	11	TRBJ2-3	CSAGPTDTQYF
TRBV5-8	15	TRBJ1-3	CASSFTGSSGNTIYF
TRBV29-1	14	TRBJ2-7	CSVEDGGRGYEQYF
TRBV2	10	TRBJ1-4	CASSGEKLFF
TRBV29-1	12	TRBJ1-2	CSVGQGNYGYTF
TRBV27	15	TRBJ2-3	CASSLNLGSTDTQYF
TRBV7-9	17	TRBJ2-1	CASSSLGQGSAYNEQFF
TRBV6-1	14	TRBJ2-3	CASSRDYSTDTQYF
TRBV7-9	14	TRBJ2-1	CASSITSRHNEQFF
TRBV6-2/TRBV6-3	12	TRBJ2-1	CATKEPPNEQFF
TRBV14	13	TRBJ2-2	CASGPRGVPLLFF
TRBV29-1	15	TRBJ1-2	CSVEDWTEDNYGYTF
TRBV19	11	TRBJ2-1	CASSNRYEQFF
TRBV20-1	13	TRBJ2-7	CSAVAGGFYEQYF
TRBV7-8	15	TRBJ2-1	CASRLGGNAYNEQFF
TRBV30	15	TRBJ1-2	CAWSVVPDITYGYTF
TRBV5-8	12	TRBJ1-1	CASSVIGSEAFF
TRBV4-1	14	TRBJ2-7	CASSQETTSYEQYF
TRBV20-1	13	TRBJ1-2	CSATLGQNYGYTF
TRBV6-2/TRBV6-3	11	TRBJ2-7	CATTGSYEQYF
TRBV25-1	14	TRBJ1-2	CASSEVGGSYGYTF
TRBV27	15	TRBJ2-2	CASRFQGFGFGELFF
TRBV3-1	14	TRBJ2-2	CASSQVLNTGELFF
TRBV5-1	14	TRBJ1-6	CASSFDRGHSPLHF
TRBV6-1	14	TRBJ2-7	CASSDWEGSYEQYF
TRBV24-1	18	TRBJ2-3	CATSDSEGQGAVTDTQYF
TRBV7-2	14	TRBJ2-2	CASSLRPATGELFF
TRBV10-3	14	TRBJ1-1	CAIRQQGRDTEAFF
TRBV29-1	12	TRBJ2-5	CSVEGVQETQYF
TRBV24-1	15	TRBJ2-3	CATRPGQGAVDTQYF
TRBV7-2	15	TRBJ2-7	CASSSRRDREGHWDF
TRBV12-2	15	TRBJ1-1	CASRLEGQEGTEAFF
TRBV29-1	14	TRBJ1-2	CSVEEGDGNYGYTF
TRBV28	15	TRBJ2-3	CASKPGTVATGTQYF
TRBV18	15	TRBJ2-7	CASSPQRDSAREQYF
TRBV7-9	16	TRBJ2-7	CASSPVVSREGYEQYF
TRBV11-3	16	TRBJ2-2	CAPTRGRSANTGELFF
TRBV5-4	13	TRBJ1-4	CASSLAPGEKLFF
TRBV7-2	14	TRBJ1-2	CASSQGREGGGYTF